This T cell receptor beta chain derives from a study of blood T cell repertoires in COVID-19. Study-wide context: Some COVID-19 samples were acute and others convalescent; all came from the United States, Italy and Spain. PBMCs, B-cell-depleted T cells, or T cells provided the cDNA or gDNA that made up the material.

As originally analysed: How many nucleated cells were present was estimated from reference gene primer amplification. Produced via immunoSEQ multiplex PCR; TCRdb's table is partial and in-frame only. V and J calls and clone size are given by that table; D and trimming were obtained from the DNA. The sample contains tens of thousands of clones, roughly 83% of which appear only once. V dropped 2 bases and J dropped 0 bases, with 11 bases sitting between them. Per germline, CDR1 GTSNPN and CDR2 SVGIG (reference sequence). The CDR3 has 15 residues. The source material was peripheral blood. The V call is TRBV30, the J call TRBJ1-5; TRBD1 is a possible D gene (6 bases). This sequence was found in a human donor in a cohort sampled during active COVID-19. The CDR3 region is CAWSRDRNSNQPQHF. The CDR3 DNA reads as TGTGCCTGGAGTCGAGACAGGAATAGCAATCAGCCCCAGCATTTT.